A selection of T cell receptor beta chains follows, all from one sample in a study of CD8 T cells in ankylosing spondylitis. TCRdb recomputed calls from the 5' RACE reads with MiXCR, one row per CDR3 protein. The sample lists 750,000 to 850,000 distinct CDR3 sequences; around 11% were seen once. Sequencing was performed on blood, either unsorted or a sorted T cell fraction (not recorded which). These TCRs come from a male donor with ankylosing spondylitis. Each CDR3 is given with its conserved first and last residue. The D gene is left open where the match is weak. Rows give clone size only sometimes, using once, few, many, or a class for an expanded clone.

d_gene,j_gene,abundance,v_gene,CDR3aa,CDR3nt
-,TRBJ2-3,many,TRBV20-1,CSARGTATDTQYF,TGCAGTGCTAGGGGGACTGCCACAGATACGCAGTATTTT
-,TRBJ1-1,few,TRBV30,CAWSDTPTEAFF,TGTGCCTGGAGTGACACCCCCACTGAAGCTTTCTTT
-,TRBJ1-1,many,TRBV6-5,CASSYSPSGASDEAFF,TGTGCCAGCAGTTACTCTCCATCGGGCGCCTCCGATGAAGCTTTCTTT
TRBD2,TRBJ2-3,-,TRBV6-2/TRBV6-3,CASSQLRLAGQEDTQYF,TGTGCCAGCAGTCAACTGCGACTAGCGGGGCAGGAAGATACGCAGTATTTT
TRBD1,TRBJ2-1,few,TRBV20-1,CSAEQGVEFF,TGCAGTGCTGAACAGGGGGTGGAGTTCTTC
-,TRBJ1-5,-,TRBV5-1,CASSSGTQEGPQHF,TGCGCCAGCAGCTCCGGGACCCAGGAGGGGCCCCAGCATTTT
-,TRBJ2-3,-,TRBV4-1,CASSQGTHRTDTQYF,TGCGCCAGCAGCCAGGGGACACACCGCACAGATACGCAGTATTTT
-,TRBJ2-2,-,TRBV11-2,CASRPGTLTGELFF,TGTGCCAGCCGCCCCGGGACGCTCACCGGGGAGCTGTTTTTT
TRBD1,TRBJ2-1,few,TRBV20-1,CSAHTGGRYNEQFF,TGCAGTGCTCATACAGGGGGCCGTTACAATGAGCAGTTCTTC
-,TRBJ2-1,-,TRBV7-2,CASSSRGGYNEQFF,TGTGCCAGCAGCTCTCGAGGGGGATACAATGAGCAGTTCTTC
-,TRBJ1-1,-,TRBV7-2,CASVPLRPDPMNTEAFF,TGTGCCAGCGTTCCCCTCAGACCGGACCCTATGAACACTGAAGCTTTCTTT
TRBD1,TRBJ2-1,few,TRBV7-2,CASSLGPPGTGYNEQFF,TGTGCCAGCAGCTTAGGGCCCCCCGGGACAGGTTACAATGAGCAGTTCTTC
-,TRBJ1-2,few,TRBV12-3/TRBV12-4,CASSLAGGSSTYGYTF,TGTGCCAGCAGTTTAGCCGGAGGAAGTTCTACCTATGGCTACACCTTC